This T cell receptor beta chain derives from a study of shared clonotypes between healthy human individuals. Produced via immunoSEQ multiplex PCR; TCRdb's table is partial and in-frame only. The data show roughly 1.4 million clones, around 98.5% seen once. This CDR3 is 17 amino acids long. The trim removed 1 base at V and 5 bases at J, leaving 10 bases unmatched. Germline V gives CDR1 MNHNS, CDR2 SASEGT. This chain links TRBV6-1 with TRBJ2-3; 9 bases are a match to TRBD1. The specimen was naive CD4+ T cells sorted from blood. Subset of the sample: CD45RA+ positively selected. The receptor was derived from a man aged 25 to 45 in good health. The CDR3 region has the DNA TGTGCCAGCAGTGAAGGGTTACAGGGGGCGTTCAGAGATACGCAGTATTTT. Protein product: CASSEGLQGAFRDTQYF.